In its sample, the clone carrying this T cell receptor (beta chain) is medium-sized (0.01 to 0.1%). No antigen is known for it. The CDR3 has 16 residues. CDR1 and CDR2 from the germline V gene are SGDLS and YYNGEE. The V and J ends lost 0 bases and 1 base respectively, with 14 bases between them. The entry originates in a study of CD8 T cells in ankylosing spondylitis. Notes on the study in general: Disease-linked clones had a CD8+ phenotype and relatively low frequency in peripheral blood.

A quantitative 5'-RACE method, one with molecular barcodes, was used to make TCR beta libraries. MiXCR, run by TCRdb on the 5' RACE reads, gives a single entry per CDR3 protein. The table has more than 10,000 distinct CDR3 sequences, 2.8% seen once. Input material: blood, either unsorted or a sorted T cell fraction (not recorded which). V gene TRBV9 combines with J gene TRBJ2-7; tentatively, D is TRBD1 (5 bases). This receptor was identified in a male donor with ankylosing spondylitis or in good health (not recorded which). CDR3 bases: TGTGCCAGCAGCGTAGGGGCAGGGCTCGGGTCCTACGAGCAGTACTTC. Amino acids: CASSVGAGLGSYEQYF. Supplemented by reference TRBV9 and TRBJ2-7, the full variable domain reads DSGVTQTPKHLITATGQRVTLRCSPRSGDLSVYWYQQSLDQGLQFLIQYYNGEERAKGNILERFSAQQFPDLHSELNLSSLELGDSALYFCASSVGAGLGSYEQYFGPGTRLTVT.